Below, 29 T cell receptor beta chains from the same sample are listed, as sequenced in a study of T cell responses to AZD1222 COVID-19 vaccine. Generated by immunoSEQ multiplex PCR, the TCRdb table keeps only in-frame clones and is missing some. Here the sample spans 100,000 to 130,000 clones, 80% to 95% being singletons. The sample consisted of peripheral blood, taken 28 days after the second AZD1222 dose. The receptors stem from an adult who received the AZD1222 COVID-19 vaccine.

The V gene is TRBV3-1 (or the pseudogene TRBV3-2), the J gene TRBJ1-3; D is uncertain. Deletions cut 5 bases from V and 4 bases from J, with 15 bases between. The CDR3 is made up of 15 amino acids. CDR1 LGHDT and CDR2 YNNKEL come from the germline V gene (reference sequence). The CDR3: CASSGHGNKGNTIYF. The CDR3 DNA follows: TGTGCCAGCAGCGGTCACGGGAACAAAGGAAACACCATATATTTT.

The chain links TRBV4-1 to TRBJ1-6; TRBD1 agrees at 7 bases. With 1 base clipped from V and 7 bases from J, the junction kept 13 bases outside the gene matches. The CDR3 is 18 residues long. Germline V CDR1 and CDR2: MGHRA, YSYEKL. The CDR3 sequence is CASSQVLGRTGANSPLHF. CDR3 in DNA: TGCGCCAGCAGCCAAGTCTTGGGACGAACAGGGGCAAATTCACCCCTCCACTTT.

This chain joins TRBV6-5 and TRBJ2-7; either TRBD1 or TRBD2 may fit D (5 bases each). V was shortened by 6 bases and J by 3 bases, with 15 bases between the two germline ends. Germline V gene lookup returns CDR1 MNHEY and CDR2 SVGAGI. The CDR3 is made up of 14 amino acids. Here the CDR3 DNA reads TGTGCCAGCAGAAAGGGGACGTATGACTACGAGCAGTACTTC. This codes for CASRKGTYDYEQYF.

The CDR3 region is CASSSRDRENEKLFF. The CDR3 nucleotides read TGTGCCAGCAGCTCCCGGGACAGGGAGAATGAAAAACTGTTTTTT. The chain has TRBV7-9 and TRBJ1-4; 9 bases map to TRBD1. This CDR3 comprises 15 residues. Germline V gene sequence: CDR1 SEHNR, CDR2 FQNEAQ (reference sequence). J was trimmed by 5 bases and V by 4 bases; bases with no gene match: 5.

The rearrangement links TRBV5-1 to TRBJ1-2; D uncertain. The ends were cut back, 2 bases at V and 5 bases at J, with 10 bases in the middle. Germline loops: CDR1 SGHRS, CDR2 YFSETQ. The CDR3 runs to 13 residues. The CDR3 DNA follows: TGCGCCAGCAGCTTAGGGCAGGAATATGGCTACACCTTC. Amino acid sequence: CASSLGQEYGYTF.

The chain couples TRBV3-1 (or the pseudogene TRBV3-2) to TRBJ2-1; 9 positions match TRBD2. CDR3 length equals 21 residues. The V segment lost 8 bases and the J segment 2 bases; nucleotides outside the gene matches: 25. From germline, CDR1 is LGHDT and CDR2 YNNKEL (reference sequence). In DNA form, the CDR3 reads TGTGCCAGCCTTATTCCCCCTTCTGCGGGAGCGGGGGGTCGCACCTACAATGAGCAGTTCTTC. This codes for CASLIPPSAGAGGRTYNEQFF.

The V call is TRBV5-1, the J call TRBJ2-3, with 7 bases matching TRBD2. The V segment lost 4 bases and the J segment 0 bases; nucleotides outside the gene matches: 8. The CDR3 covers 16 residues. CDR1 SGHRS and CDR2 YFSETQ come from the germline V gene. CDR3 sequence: CASSNRLAASTDTQYF. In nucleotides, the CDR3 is TGCGCCAGCAGCAACCGACTAGCAGCTAGCACAGATACGCAGTATTTT.

CDR3 DNA: TGTGCCAGCAGCCCGAGGGACGGGAGGGGGAATGAGCAGTTCTTC. Protein: CASSPRDGRGNEQFF. The chain carries TRBV11-3 and TRBJ2-1; 8 nucleotides match TRBD2. The trim removed 5 bases at V and 7 bases at J, leaving 10 bases unmatched. Germline CDR1 reads SGHNT; CDR2 reads YENEEA. The CDR3 extends over 15 amino acids.

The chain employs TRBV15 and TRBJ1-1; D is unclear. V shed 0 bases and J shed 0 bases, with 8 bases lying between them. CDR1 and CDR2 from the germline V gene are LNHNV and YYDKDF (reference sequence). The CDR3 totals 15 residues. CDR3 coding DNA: TGTGCCACCAGCAGAGATGGACGGCTGAACACTGAAGCTTTCTTT. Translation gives CATSRDGRLNTEAFF.

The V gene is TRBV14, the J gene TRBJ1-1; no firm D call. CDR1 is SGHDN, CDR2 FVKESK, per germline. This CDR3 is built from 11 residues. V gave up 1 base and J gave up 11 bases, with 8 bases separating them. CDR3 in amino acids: CASSQGPMAFF. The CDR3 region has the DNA TGTGCCAGCAGCCAAGGGCCTATGGCTTTCTTT.

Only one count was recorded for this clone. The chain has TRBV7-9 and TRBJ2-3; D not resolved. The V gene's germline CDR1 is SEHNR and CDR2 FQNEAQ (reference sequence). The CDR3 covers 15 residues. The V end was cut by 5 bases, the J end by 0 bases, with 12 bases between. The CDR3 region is CASSSLYSSTDTQYF. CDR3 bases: TGTGCCAGCAGCAGCCTTTACTCTAGCACAGATACGCAGTATTTT.

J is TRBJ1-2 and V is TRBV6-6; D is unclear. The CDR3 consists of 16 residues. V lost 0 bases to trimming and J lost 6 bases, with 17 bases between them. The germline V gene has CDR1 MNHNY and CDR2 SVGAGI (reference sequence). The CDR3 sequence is CASSYSGEGGLDGYTF. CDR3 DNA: TGTGCCAGCAGTTACTCCGGGGAGGGAGGGTTGGATGGCTACACCTTC.

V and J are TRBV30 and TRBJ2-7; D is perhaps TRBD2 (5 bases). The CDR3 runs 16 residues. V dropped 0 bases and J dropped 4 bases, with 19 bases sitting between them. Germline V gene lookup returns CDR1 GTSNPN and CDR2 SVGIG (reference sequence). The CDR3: CAWSVLPDQEEYEQYF. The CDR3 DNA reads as TGTGCCTGGAGTGTACTTCCGGACCAGGAGGAGTACGAGCAGTACTTC.

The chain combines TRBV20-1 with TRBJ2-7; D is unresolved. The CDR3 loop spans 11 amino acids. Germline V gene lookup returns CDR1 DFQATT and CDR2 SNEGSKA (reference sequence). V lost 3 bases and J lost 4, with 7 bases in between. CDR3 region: CSARIQYEQYF. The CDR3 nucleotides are TGCAGTGCTAGGATACAATACGAGCAGTACTTC.

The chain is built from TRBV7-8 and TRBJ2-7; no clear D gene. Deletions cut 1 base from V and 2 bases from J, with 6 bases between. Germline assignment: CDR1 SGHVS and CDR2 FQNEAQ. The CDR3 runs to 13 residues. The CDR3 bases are TGTGCCAGCAGCTTAGACAGAGCCTACGAGCAGTACTTC. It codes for CASSLDRAYEQYF.

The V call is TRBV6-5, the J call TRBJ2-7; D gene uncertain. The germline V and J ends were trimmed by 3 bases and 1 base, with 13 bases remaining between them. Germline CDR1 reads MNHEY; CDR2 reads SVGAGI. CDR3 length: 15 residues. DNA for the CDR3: TGTGCCAGCAGTTATTCTGCGGTCTTATCCTACGAGCAGTACTTC. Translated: CASSYSAVLSYEQYF.

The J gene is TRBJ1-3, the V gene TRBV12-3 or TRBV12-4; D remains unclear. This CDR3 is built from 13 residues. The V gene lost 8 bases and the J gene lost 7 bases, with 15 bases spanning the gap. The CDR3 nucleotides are TGTGCCAGCTCCGACGGGAGGGTGAACACCATATATTTT. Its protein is CASSDGRVNTIYF.

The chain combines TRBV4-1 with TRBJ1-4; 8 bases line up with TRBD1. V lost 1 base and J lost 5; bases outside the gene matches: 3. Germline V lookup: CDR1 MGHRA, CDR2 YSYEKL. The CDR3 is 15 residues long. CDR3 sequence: CASSQAGTGNEKLFF. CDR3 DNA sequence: TGCGCCAGCAGCCAAGCCGGGACAGGCAATGAAAAACTGTTTTTT.

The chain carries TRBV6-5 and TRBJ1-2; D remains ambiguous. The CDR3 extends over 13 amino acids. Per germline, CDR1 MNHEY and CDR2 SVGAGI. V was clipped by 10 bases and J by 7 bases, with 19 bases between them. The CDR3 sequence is CATLLQRPLGYTF. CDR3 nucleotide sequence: TGTGCCACCCTTCTCCAGCGACCTCTTGGCTACACCTTC.

The CDR3: CASSPLPTGIAEAFF. For the CDR3, the DNA is TGTGCCAGCAGCCCGCTCCCTACAGGGATAGCTGAAGCTTTCTTT. The genes are TRBV7-6 and TRBJ1-1; weak D call: TRBD1 (6 bases). CDR3 length: 15 amino acids. The germline V and J ends were trimmed by 5 bases and 6 bases, with 19 bases remaining between them. Germline assignment: CDR1 SGHVS and CDR2 FNYEAQ.

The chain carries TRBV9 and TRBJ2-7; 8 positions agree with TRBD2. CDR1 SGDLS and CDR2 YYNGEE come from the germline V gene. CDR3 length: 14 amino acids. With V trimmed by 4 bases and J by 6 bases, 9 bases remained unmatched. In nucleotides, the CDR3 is TGTGCCAGCAGCCCAACAGGGACTAGATCCGAGCAGTACTTC. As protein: CASSPTGTRSEQYF.

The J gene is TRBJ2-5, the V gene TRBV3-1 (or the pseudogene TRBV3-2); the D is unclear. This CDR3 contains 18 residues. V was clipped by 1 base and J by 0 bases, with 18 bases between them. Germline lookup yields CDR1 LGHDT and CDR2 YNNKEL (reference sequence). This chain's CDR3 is CASSQGSEASPYQETQYF. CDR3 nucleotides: TGTGCCAGCAGCCAAGGGTCGGAAGCCTCACCGTACCAAGAGACCCAGTACTTC.

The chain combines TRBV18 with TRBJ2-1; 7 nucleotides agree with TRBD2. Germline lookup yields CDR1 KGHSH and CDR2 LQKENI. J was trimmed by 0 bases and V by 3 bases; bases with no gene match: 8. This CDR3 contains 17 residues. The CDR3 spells CASSPQTSSSSYNEQFF. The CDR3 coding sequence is TGTGCCAGCTCACCCCAGACTAGCTCCAGCTCCTACAATGAGCAGTTCTTC.

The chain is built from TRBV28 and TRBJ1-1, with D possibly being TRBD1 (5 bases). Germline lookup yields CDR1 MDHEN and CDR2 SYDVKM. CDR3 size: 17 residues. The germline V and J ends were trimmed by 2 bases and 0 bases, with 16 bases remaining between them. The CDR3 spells CASSLGFAGPVNTEAFF. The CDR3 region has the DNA TGTGCCAGCAGTTTAGGATTTGCGGGACCCGTGAACACTGAAGCTTTCTTT.

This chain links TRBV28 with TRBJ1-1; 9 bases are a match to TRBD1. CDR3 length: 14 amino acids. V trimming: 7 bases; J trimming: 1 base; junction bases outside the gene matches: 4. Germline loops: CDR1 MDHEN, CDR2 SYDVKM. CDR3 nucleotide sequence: TGTGCCAGCACCCCGACAGGGGGGAACACTGAAGCTTTCTTT. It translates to CASTPTGGNTEAFF. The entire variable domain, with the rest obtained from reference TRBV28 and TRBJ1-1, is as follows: DVKVTQSSRYLVKRTGEKVFLECVQDMDHENMFWYRQDPGLGLRLIYFSYDVKMKEKGDIPEGYSVSREKKERFSLILESASTNQTSMYLCASTPTGGNTEAFFGQGTRLTVV.

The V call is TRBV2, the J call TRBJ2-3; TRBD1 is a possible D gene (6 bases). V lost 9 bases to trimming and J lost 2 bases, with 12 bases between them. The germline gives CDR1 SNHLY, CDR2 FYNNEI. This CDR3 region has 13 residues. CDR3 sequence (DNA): TGTGCCAGTGAGAAGGGGGACACAGATACGCAGTATTTT. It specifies CASEKGDTDTQYF.

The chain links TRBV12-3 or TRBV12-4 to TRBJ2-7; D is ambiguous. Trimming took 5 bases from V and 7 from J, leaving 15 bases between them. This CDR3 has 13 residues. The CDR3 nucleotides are TGTGCCAGCAGTAACGATAAACTCGGGGAGCAGTACTTC. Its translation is CASSNDKLGEQYF.

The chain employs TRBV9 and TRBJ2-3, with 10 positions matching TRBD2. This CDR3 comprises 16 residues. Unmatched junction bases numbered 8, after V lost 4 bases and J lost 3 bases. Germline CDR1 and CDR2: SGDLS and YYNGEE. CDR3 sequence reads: CASSPSGGAATDTQYF. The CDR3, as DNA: TGTGCCAGCAGCCCAAGCGGGGGGGCCGCGACAGATACGCAGTATTTT.

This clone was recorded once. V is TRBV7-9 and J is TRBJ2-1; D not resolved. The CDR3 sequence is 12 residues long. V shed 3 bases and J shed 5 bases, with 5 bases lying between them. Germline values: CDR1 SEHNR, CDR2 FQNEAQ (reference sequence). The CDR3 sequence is CASSFVHNEQFF. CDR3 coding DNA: TGTGCCAGCAGCTTCGTCCACAATGAGCAGTTCTTC. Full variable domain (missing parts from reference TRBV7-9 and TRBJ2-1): DTGVSQNPRHKITKRGQNVTFRCDPISEHNRLYWYRQTLGQGPEFLTYFQNEAQLEKSRLLSDRFSAERPKGSFSTLEIQRTEQGDSAMYLCASSFVHNEQFFGPGTRLTVL.